The clone carrying this T cell receptor beta chain has a handful of counts. The antigen remains undetermined. For TCR, cDNA came from 5'RACE template switching, which added a universal primer site and UMIs. Each CDR3 protein gets one entry after TCRdb re-called the 5' RACE reads with MiXCR. The sample lists some 320,000 distinct CDR3 sequences, around 10% seen once, with approximately 3% in the top ten. Germline V gives CDR1 SGHNT, CDR2 YENEEA. V dropped 5 bases and J dropped 4; count of bases not matched to a gene: 5. The CDR3 runs 14 residues. The sample is drawn from a study of T cells after yellow fever vaccination. Regarding the study as a whole: Post-booster repertoires contained most primary-vaccination clones again (about 95% CD4, approximately 88% CD8).

The source is a man younger than 35 who received the YFV17D yellow fever vaccine. The material was CD4+ T cells sorted from PBMCs, obtained 45 days after the yellow fever booster vaccination. The chain uses TRBV11-3 and TRBJ2-4; 7 nucleotides agree with TRBD1. The CDR3 spells CASSQGQIKNIQYF. The CDR3 region has the DNA TGTGCCAGCAGCCAGGGACAGATTAAAAACATTCAGTACTTC.